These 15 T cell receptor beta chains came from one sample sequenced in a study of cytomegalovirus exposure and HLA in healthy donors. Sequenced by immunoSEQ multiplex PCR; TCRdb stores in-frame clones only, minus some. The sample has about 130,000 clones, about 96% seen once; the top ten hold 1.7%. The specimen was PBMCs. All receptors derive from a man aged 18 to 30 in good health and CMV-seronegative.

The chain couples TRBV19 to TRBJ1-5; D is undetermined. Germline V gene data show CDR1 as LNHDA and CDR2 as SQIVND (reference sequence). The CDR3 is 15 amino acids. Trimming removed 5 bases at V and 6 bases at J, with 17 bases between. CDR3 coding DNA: TGTGCCAGTAGTGCCGACTCCATGCCTGGTCAGCCCCAGCATTTT. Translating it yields CASSADSMPGQPQHF.

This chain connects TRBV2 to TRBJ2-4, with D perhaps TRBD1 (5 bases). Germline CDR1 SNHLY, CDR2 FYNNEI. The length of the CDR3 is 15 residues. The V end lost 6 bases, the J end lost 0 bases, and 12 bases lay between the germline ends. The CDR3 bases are TGTGCCAGCAGACCCCAGGGATTAGCCAAAAACATTCAGTACTTC. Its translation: CASRPQGLAKNIQYF.

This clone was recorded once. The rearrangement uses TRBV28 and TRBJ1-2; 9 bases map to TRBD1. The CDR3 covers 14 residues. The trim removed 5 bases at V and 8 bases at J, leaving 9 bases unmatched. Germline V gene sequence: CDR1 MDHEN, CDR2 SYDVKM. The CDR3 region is CASSPPGQGMGYTF. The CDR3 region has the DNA TGTGCCAGCAGTCCCCCCGGACAGGGGATGGGCTACACCTTC.

This chain's CDR3 is CASSTVRAGELFF. In DNA, the CDR3 is TGTGCCAGCAGTACTGTTCGCGCCGGGGAGCTGTTTTTT. This rearrangement joins TRBV6-5 to TRBJ2-2; no definite D call. V was pared by 5 bases and J by 6 bases, with 10 bases between. Germline CDR1 reads MNHEY; CDR2 reads SVGAGI. The CDR3 extends over 13 amino acids.

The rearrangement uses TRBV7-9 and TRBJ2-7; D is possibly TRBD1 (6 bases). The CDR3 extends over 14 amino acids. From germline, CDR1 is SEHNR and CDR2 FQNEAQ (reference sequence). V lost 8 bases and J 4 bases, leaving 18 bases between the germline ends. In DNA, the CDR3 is TGTGCCAGCCGCGATGGGCAGGGGTCTTACGAGCAGTACTTC. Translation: CASRDGQGSYEQYF.

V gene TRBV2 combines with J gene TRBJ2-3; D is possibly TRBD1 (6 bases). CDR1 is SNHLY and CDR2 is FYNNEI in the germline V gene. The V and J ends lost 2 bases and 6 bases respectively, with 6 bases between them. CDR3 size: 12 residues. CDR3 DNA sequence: TGTGCCAGCAGTGAACAGGGGGATACGCAGTATTTT. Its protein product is CASSEQGDTQYF.

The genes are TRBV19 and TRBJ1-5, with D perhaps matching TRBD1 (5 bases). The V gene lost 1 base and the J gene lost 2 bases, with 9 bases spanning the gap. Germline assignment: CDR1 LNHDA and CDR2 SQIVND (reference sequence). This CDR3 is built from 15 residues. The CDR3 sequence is CASSIVRGGNQPQHF. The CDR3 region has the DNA TGTGCCAGTAGTATAGTCCGGGGGGGCAATCAGCCCCAGCATTTT.

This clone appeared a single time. This CDR3 reads CASSRRQGARVNEQFF. The CDR3, as DNA: TGTGCCAGCAGTCGCCGTCAGGGGGCAAGGGTCAATGAGCAGTTCTTC. The rearrangement joins TRBV5-4 to TRBJ2-1; 8 nucleotides align to TRBD1. Trimming took 5 bases from V and 6 from J; bases not matched to a gene: 13. The CDR3 is 16 amino acids. Per the germline V gene, CDR1 is SGHNT and CDR2 is YYREEE (reference sequence).

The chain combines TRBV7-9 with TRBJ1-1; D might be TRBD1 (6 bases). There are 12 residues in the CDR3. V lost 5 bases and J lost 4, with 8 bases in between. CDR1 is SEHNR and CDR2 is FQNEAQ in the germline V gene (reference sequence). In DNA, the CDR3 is TGTGCCAGCAGCACAGGGATCACTGAAGCTTTCTTT. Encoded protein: CASSTGITEAFF.

CDR3 in amino acids: CASNALAGMGEQYF. The CDR3 bases are TGTGCCAGCAACGCCCTAGCGGGGATGGGGGAGCAGTACTTC. The chain links TRBV11-3 to TRBJ2-7, with TRBD2 matching over 9 bases. Germline CDR1 is SGHNT and CDR2 is YENEEA. The CDR3 extends over 14 amino acids. J lost 7 bases, V lost 7 bases, and 11 bases had no gene match.

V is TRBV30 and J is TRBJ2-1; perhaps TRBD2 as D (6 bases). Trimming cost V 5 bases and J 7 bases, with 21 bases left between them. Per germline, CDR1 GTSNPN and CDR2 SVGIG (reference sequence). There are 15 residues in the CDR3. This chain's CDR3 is CAWVRLGPRRNEQFF. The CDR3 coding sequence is TGTGCCTGGGTAAGACTAGGACCCCGACGGAATGAGCAGTTCTTC. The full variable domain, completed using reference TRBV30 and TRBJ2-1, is SQTIHQWPATLVQPVGSPLSLECTVEGTSNPNLYWYRQAAGRGLQLLFYSVGIGQISSEVPQNLSASRPQDRQFILSSKKLLLSDSGFYLCAWVRLGPRRNEQFFGPGTRLTVL.

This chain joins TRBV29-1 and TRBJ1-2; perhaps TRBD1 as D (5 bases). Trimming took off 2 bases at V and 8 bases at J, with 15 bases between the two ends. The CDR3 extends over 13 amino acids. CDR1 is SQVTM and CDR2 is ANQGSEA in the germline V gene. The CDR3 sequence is CSVEYGGEGGYTF. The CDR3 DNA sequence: TGCAGCGTTGAATATGGGGGGGAGGGGGGCTACACCTTC.

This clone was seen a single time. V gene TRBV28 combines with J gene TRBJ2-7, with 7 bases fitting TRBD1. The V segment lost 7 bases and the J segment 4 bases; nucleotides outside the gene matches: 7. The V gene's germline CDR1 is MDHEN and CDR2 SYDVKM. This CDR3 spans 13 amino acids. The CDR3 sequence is CASTTGTAYEQYF. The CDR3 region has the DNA TGTGCCAGCACTACCGGGACAGCTTACGAGCAGTACTTC. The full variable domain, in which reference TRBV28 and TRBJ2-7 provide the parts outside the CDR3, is DVKVTQSSRYLVKRTGEKVFLECVQDMDHENMFWYRQDPGLGLRLIYFSYDVKMKEKGDIPEGYSVSREKKERFSLILESASTNQTSMYLCASTTGTAYEQYFGPGTRLTVT.

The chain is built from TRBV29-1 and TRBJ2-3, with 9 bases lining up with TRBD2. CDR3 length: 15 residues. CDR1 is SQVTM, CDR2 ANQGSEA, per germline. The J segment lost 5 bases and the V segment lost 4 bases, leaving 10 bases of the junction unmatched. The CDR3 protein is CSVAGVAGVGDTQYF. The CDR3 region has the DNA TGCAGCGTTGCGGGGGTAGCGGGAGTTGGAGATACGCAGTATTTT.

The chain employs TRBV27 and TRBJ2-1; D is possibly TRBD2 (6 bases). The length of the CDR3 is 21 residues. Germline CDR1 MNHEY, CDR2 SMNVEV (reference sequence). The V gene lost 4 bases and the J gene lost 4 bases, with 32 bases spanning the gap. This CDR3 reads CASSYPSPAGTGLPFYNEQFF. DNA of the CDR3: TGTGCCAGCAGTTACCCTTCGCCAGCGGGTACGGGGCTCCCTTTTTACAATGAGCAGTTCTTC.